This TCR beta chain is drawn from a study of T cell repertoires in cytomegalovirus infection. Study background: Selection of CMV epitopes for the study included recently identified HLA-C-restricted and well-studied HLA-B-restricted ones. Study-wide findings and caveats: The study found HLA-C-restricted CMV-specific TCR beta clonotypes dominating the ex vivo response.

In this sample, this clonotype turned up a few times. Its antigen is still unknown. From the reads, TCRdb called clonotypes with MiXCR, one entry per CDR3 protein. This sample has some 500,000 distinct CDR3 sequences, with roughly a third found just once. Germline V CDR1 and CDR2: MDHEN, SYDVKM. Trimming removed 7 bases at V and 3 bases at J, with 15 bases between. This CDR3 has 14 residues. This chain links TRBV28 with TRBJ1-1, with D perhaps matching TRBD1 (6 bases). Sequenced here: cultured PBMCs, sampled from culture after CMV antigen stimulation. This sequence originates from a human donor in good health (CMV status not recorded). Some clones in this sample may be carry-over from other donors' samples. In nucleotides, the CDR3 is TGTGCCAGCACCATTACGAGGGGGTACACTGAAGCTTTCTTT. Its translation: CASTITRGYTEAFF.